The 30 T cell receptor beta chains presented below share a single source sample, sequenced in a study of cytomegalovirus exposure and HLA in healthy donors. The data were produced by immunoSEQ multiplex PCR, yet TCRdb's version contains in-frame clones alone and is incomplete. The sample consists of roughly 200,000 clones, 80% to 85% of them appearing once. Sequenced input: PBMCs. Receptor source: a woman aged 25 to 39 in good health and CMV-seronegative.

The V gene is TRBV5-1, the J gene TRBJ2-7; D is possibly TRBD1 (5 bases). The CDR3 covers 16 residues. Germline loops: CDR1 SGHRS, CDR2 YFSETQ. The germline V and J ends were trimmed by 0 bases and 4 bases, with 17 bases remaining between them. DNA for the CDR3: TGCGCCAGCAGCTTGGGGCAGGGCAGGAATAGTTACGAGCAGTACTTC. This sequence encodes CASSLGQGRNSYEQYF.

CDR3 sequence (DNA): TGTGCCAGTGGGACAGGGGTAAATAGCAATCAGCCCCAGCATTTT. It codes for CASGTGVNSNQPQHF. V gene TRBV19 combines with J gene TRBJ1-5; 10 bases agree with TRBD1. The CDR3 has 15 residues. The germline gives CDR1 LNHDA, CDR2 SQIVND (reference sequence). With 8 bases clipped from V and 0 bases from J, the junction kept 4 bases outside the gene matches.

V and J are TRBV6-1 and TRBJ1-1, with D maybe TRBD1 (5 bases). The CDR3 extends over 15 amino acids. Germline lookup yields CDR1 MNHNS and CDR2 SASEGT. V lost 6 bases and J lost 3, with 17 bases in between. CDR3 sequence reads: CASRSFGGGDTEAFF. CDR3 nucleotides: TGTGCCAGCAGGAGCTTTGGGGGGGGTGACACTGAAGCTTTCTTT.

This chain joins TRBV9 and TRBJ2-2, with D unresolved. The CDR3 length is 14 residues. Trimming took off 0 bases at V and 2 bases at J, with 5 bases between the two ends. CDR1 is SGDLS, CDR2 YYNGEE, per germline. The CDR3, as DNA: TGTGCCAGCAGCGTAGAGCCCAACACCGGGGAGCTGTTTTTT. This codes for CASSVEPNTGELFF. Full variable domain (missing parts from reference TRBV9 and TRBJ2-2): DSGVTQTPKHLITATGQRVTLRCSPRSGDLSVYWYQQSLDQGLQFLIQYYNGEERAKGNILERFSAQQFPDLHSELNLSSLELGDSALYFCASSVEPNTGELFFGEGSRLTVL.

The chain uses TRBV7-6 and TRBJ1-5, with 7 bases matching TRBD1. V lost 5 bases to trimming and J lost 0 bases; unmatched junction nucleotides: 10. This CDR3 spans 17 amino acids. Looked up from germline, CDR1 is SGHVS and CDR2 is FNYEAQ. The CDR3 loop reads CASSLRTGPYSNQPQHF. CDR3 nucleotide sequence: TGTGCCAGCAGCCTTAGGACAGGCCCCTATAGCAATCAGCCCCAGCATTTT.

The CDR3 sequence: CSVLFAADGRTGGDWSNQPQHF. CDR3 DNA sequence: TGCAGCGTTCTATTCGCGGCCGACGGACGGACAGGGGGGGACTGGAGCAATCAGCCCCAGCATTTT. This chain joins TRBV29-1 and TRBJ1-5; 10 bases align to TRBD1. This CDR3 comprises 22 residues. Germline values: CDR1 SQVTM, CDR2 ANQGSEA. J gave up 1 base and V 5 bases, and 26 bases lay outside the gene matches.

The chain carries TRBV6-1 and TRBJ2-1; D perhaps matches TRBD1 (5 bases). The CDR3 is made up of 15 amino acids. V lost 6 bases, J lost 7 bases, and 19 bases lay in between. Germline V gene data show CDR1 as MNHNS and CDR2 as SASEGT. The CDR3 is CASRPDLGAWNEQFF. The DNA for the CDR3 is TGTGCCAGCAGGCCAGACCTAGGGGCTTGGAATGAGCAGTTCTTC.

The CDR3 protein is CASSPSDRVDGYTF. The CDR3 DNA reads as TGTGCCAGCTCACCATCGGACAGGGTGGATGGCTACACCTTC. This rearrangement joins TRBV18 to TRBJ1-2, with 8 positions matching TRBD1. V lost 2 bases, J lost 6 bases, and 5 bases stayed unmatched. There are 14 residues in the CDR3. In germline, CDR1 is KGHSH, CDR2 LQKENI.

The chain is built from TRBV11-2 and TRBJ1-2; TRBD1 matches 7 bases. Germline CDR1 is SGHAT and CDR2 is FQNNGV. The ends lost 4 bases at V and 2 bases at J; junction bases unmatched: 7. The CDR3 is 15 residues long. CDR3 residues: CASSSILTGNYGYTF. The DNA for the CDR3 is TGTGCCAGCAGCTCAATATTGACAGGGAACTATGGCTACACCTTC.

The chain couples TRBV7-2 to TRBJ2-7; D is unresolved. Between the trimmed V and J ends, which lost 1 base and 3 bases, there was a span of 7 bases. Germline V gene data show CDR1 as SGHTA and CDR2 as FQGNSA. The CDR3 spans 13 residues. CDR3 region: CASSLGPVYEQYF. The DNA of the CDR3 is TGTGCCAGCAGCTTAGGGCCAGTCTACGAGCAGTACTTC.

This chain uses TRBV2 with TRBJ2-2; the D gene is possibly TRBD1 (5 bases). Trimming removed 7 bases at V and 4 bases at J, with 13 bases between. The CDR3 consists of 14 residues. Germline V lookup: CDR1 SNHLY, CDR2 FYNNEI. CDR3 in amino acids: CASKDSSRTGELFF. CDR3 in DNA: TGTGCCAGCAAAGACAGTTCGCGCACCGGGGAGCTGTTTTTT.

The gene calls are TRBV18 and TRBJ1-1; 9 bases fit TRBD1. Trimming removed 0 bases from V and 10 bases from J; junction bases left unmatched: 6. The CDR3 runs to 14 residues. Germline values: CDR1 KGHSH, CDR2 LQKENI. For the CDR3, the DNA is TGTGCCAGCTCACCACCGGACAGGGGCGTTCGAGCTTTCTTT. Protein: CASSPPDRGVRAFF.

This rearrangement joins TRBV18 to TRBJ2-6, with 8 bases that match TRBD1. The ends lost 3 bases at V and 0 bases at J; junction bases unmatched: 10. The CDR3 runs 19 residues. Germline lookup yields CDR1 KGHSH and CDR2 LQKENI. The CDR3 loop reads CASSPLTGARSSGANVLTF. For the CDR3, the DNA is TGTGCCAGCTCACCGTTGACAGGGGCCCGCAGCTCTGGGGCCAACGTCCTGACTTTC.

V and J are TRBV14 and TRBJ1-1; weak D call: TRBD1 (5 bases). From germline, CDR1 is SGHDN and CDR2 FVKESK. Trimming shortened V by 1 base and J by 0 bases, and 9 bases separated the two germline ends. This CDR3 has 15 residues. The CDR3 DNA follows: TGTGCCAGCAGCCAAGTTCAGGGCGTGAACACTGAAGCTTTCTTT. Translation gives CASSQVQGVNTEAFF.

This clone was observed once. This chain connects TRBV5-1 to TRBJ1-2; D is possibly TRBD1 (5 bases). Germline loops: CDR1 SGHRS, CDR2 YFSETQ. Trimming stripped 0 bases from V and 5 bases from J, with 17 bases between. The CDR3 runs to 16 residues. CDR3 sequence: CASSLDQGGFGYGYTF. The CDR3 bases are TGCGCCAGCAGCTTGGACCAGGGAGGTTTCGGGTATGGCTACACCTTC.

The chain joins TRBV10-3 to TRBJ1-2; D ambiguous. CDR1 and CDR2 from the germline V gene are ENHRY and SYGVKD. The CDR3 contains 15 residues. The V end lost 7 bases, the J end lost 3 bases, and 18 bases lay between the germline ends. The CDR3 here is CAITGWATGDYGYTF. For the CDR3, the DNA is TGTGCCATCACGGGTTGGGCAACGGGAGACTATGGCTACACCTTC.

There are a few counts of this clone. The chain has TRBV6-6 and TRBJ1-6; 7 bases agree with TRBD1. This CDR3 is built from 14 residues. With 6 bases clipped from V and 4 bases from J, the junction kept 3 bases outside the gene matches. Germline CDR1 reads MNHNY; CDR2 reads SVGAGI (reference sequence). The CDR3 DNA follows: TGTGCCAGCAGACTGACAGGGTATAATTCACCCCTCCACTTT. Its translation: CASRLTGYNSPLHF.

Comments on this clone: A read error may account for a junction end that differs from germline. The CDR3 sequence: CASSYSVAGGRLPLLF. The CDR3 bases are TGTGCCAGCAGTTACTCGGTGGCGGGGGGGCGTCTTCCTCTCCTCTTC. The rearrangement joins TRBV6-5 to TRBJ2-1; TRBD2 matches 9 bases. This CDR3 has 16 residues. Germline values: CDR1 MNHEY, CDR2 SVGAGI.

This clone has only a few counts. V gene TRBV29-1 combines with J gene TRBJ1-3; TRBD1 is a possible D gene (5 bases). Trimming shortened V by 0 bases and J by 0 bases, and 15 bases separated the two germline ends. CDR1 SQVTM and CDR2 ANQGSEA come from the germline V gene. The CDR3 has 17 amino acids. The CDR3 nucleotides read TGCAGCGTTGAAGATCCGGCAGGGACTTACTCTGGAAACACCATATATTTT. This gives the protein CSVEDPAGTYSGNTIYF.

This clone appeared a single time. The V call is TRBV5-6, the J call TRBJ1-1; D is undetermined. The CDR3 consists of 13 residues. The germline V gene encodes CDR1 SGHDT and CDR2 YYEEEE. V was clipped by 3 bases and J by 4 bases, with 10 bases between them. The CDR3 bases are TGTGCCAGCAGCTACACCAAGATCACTGAAGCTTTCTTT. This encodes CASSYTKITEAFF.

CDR3 DNA: TGTGCCAGCAGTTCGGGTAGGGGCTACACCTTC. Translated, it gives CASSSGRGYTF. The chain links TRBV27 to TRBJ1-2; the D is unclear. Germline V gives CDR1 MNHEY, CDR2 SMNVEV (reference sequence). Trimming stripped 4 bases from V and 8 bases from J, with 8 bases between. This CDR3 has 11 residues.

This CDR3 reads CASSRLAGQTDTQYF. The CDR3 DNA reads TGTGCCAGCTCACGACTAGCGGGACAGACAGATACGCAGTATTTT. The chain recombines TRBV18 with TRBJ2-3, with 11 bases lining up with TRBD2. The CDR3 contains 15 residues. V shed 4 bases, J shed 3 bases, and the junction held 3 bases outside the gene matches. Per germline, CDR1 KGHSH and CDR2 LQKENI.

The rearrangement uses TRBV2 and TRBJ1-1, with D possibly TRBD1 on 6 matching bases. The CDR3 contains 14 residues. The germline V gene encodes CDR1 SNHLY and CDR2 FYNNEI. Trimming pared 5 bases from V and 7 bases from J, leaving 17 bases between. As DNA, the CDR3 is TGTGCCAGCAGTTCCCCCCGACAGGTCCGTGAAGCTTTCTTT. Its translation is CASSSPRQVREAFF.

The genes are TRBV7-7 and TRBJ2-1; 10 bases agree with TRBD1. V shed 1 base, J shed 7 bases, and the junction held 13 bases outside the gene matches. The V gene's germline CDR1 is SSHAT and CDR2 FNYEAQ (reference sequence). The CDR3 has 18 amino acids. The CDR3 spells CASSLEVPGGTGANEQFF. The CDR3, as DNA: TGTGCCAGCAGCTTAGAGGTTCCGGGTGGGACAGGGGCGAATGAGCAGTTCTTC.

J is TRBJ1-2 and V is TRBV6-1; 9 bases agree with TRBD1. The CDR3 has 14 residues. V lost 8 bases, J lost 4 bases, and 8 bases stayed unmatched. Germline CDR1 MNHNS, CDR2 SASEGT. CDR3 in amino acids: CASAGQGVSYGYTF. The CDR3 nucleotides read TGTGCCAGCGCGGGACAGGGAGTAAGCTATGGCTACACCTTC.

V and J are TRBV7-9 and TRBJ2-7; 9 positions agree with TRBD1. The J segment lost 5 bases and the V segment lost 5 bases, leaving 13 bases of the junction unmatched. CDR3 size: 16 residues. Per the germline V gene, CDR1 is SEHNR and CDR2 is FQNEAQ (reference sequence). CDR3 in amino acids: CASSLPGQGIRHEQYF. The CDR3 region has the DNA TGTGCCAGCAGCCTGCCGGGACAGGGAATAAGGCACGAGCAGTACTTC. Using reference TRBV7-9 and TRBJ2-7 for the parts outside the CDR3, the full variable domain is DTGVSQNPRHKITKRGQNVTFRCDPISEHNRLYWYRQTLGQGPEFLTYFQNEAQLEKSRLLSDRFSAERPKGSFSTLEIQRTEQGDSAMYLCASSLPGQGIRHEQYFGPGTRLTVT.

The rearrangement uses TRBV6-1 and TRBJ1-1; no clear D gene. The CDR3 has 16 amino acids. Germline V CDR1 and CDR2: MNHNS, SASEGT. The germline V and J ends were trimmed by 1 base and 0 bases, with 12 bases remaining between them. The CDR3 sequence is CASSEDRYRLNTEAFF. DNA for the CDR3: TGTGCCAGCAGTGAAGATCGGTACAGACTGAACACTGAAGCTTTCTTT.

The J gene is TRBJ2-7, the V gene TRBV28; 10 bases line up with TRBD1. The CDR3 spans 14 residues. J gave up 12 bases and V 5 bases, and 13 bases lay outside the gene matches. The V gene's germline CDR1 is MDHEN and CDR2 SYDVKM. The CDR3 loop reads CASSPGTGALGWYF. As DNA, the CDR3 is TGTGCCAGCAGTCCCGGGACAGGGGCCCTAGGATGGTACTTC. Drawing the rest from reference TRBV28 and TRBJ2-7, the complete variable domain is DVKVTQSSRYLVKRTGEKVFLECVQDMDHENMFWYRQDPGLGLRLIYFSYDVKMKEKGDIPEGYSVSREKKERFSLILESASTNQTSMYLCASSPGTGALGWYFGPGTRLTVT.

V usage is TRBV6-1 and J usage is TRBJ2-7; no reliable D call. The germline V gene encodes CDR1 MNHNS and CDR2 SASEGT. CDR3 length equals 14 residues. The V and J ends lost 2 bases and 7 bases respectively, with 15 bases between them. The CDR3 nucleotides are TGTGCCAGCAGTGAATCGTTCCCTCTCTATGAGCAGTACTTC. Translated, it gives CASSESFPLYEQYF.

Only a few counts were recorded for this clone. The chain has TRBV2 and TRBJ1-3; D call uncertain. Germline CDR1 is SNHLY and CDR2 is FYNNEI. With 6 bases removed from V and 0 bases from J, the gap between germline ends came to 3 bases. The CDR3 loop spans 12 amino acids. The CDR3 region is CASSGSGNTIYF. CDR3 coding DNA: TGTGCCAGCAGCGGCTCTGGAAACACCATATATTTT. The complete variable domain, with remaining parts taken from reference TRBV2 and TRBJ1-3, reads EPEVTQTPSHQVTQMGQEVILRCVPISNHLYFYWYRQILGQKVEFLVSFYNNEISEKSEIFDDQFSVERPDGSNFTLKIRSTKLEDSAMYFCASSGSGNTIYFGEGSWLTVV.